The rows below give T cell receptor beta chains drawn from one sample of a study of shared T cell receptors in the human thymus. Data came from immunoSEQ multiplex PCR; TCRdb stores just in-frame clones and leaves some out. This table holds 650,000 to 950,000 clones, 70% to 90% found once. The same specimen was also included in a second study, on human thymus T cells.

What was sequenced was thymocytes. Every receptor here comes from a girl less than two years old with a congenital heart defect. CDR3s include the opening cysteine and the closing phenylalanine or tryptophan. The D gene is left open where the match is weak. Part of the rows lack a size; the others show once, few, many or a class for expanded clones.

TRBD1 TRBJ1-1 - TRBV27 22 TGTGCCAGCAGTCCCTGGACAGGGGTAATCTGGACCCAGCCCGCTGAGAACACTGAAGCTTTCTTT CASSPWTGVIWTQPAENTEAFF
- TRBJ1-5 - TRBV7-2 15 TGTGCCAGCAGGCAGTCTGGCAATAGCAATCAGCCCCAGCATTTT CASRQSGNSNQPQHF
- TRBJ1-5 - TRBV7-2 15 TGTGCCAGCAGCTTGGGGCGTCCCAGCAATCAGCCCCAGCATTTT CASSLGRPSNQPQHF
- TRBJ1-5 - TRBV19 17 TGTGCCAGTAGTACCAGCGATTTCAGGAGGAGGAATCAGCCCCAGCATTTT CASSTSDFRRRNQPQHF
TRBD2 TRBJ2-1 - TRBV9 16 TGTGCCAGCAGCCCCCAGCGGGGGGGCGATAGGGATGAGCAGTTCTTC CASSPQRGGDRDEQFF
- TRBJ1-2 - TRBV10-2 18 TGCGCCAGCAGCGGATTCGGGGACACTGAAGGGAATAACTATGGCTACACCTTC CASSGFGDTEGNNYGYTF
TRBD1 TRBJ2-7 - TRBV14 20 TGTGCCAGCAGCCAAATGGAAAATGGGACAGGGGGCTCTTGCTACTACGAGCAGTACTTC CASSQMENGTGGSCYYEQYF
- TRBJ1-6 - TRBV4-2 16 TGTGCCAGCATGCTCTCGGCGGGTGGAAGTAATTCCCCCCTCCACTTT CASMLSAGGSNSPLHF
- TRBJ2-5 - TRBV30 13 TGTGCCTGGAGTGATAGCGTAGGAGAGACCCAGTACTTC CAWSDSVGETQYF
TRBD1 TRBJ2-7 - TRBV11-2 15 TGTGCCAGCAGCCATACAGGGGGCAGGGCCTACGAGCAGTACTTC CASSHTGGRAYEQYF
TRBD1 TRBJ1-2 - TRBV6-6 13 TGTGCCAGCCCTGACGACAGGGACTATGGCTACACCTTC CASPDDRDYGYTF
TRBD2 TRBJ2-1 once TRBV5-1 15 TGCGCCAGCAGCGCAGATAGCGGGGCGGACCTCCAGCAGTTCTTC CASSADSGADLQQFF
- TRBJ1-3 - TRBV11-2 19 TGTGCCAGCAGCTTAGATTCTTTCCCGGACAGCAGAAGCGGAAACACCATATATTTT CASSLDSFPDSRSGNTIYF
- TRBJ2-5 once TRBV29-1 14 TGCAGCGTTGAAGGCCCCCAGCGCCAAGAGACCCAGTACTTC CSVEGPQRQETQYF
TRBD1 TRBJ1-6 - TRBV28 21 TGTGCCAGCAGTTTATGCGGTTGCGGACAGGGATCCAGCTCCTATAATTCACCCCTCCACTTT CASSLCGCGQGSSSYNSPLHF
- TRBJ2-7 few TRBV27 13 TGTGCCAGCAGTTTCTCGGACAGTTACGAGCAGTACTTC CASSFSDSYEQYF
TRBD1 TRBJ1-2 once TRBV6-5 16 TGTGCCAGCAGTTACCGGGACAGGGGTATTTACTATGGCTACACCTTC CASSYRDRGIYYGYTF
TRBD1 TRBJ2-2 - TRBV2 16 TGTGCCAGCAGTGTTGGACAGGCGAACAAAACCGGGGAGCTGTTTTTT CASSVGQANKTGELFF
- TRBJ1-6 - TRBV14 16 TGTGCCAGCAGCCAAGATCGGCAGGCGGGGAATTCACCCCTCCACTTT CASSQDRQAGNSPLHF
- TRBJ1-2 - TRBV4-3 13 TGCGCCAGCAGCCATCATACATCTCATGGCTACACCTTC CASSHHTSHGYTF
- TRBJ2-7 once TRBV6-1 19 TGTGCCAGCAGTGAACGGTGGGTGGGTGAGGCCTCCAGCTCCTACGAGCAGTACTTC CASSERWVGEASSSYEQYF
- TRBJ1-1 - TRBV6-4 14 TGTGCCAGCAGTGACCGCCCAGGTACGGCAGGAGCTTTCTTT CASSDRPGTAGAFF
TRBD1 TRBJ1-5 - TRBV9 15 TGTGCCAGCAGCTCCGGACAGGTTAGCAATCAGCCCCAGCATTTT CASSSGQVSNQPQHF
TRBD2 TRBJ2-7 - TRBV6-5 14 TGTGCCAGCAGTTACGGGCCAGCGGGGGACGAGCAGTACTTC CASSYGPAGDEQYF
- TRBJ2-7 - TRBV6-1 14 TGTGCCAGCAGTGAAAACACCCCCCTCCACGAGCAGTACTTC CASSENTPLHEQYF
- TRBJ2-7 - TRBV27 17 TGTGCCAGCAGTTTATCCTGGTCGGGACAAGGTACCTACGAGCAGTACTTC CASSLSWSGQGTYEQYF
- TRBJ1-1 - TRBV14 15 TGTGCCAGCAGCCTACCGCGCAGGGGGAACACTGAAGCTTTCTTT CASSLPRRGNTEAFF
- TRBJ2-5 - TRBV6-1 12 TGTGCCAGCAGCAACAGACAAGAGACCCAGTACTTC CASSNRQETQYF
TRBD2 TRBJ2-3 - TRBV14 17 TGTGCCAGCAGCCAAGAAAACAGCGGGAAAAGCACAGATACGCAGTATTTT CASSQENSGKSTDTQYF
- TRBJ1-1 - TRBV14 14 TGTGCCAGCAGCCAAGAGTACAGCGGGGGAATAGCTTTCTTT CASSQEYSGGIAFF
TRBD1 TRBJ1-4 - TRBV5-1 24 TGCGCCAGCAGCTTTACCCCTAGAGGCTGGACGACAGGGGACCAGAGGGGAAGTAATGAAAAACTGTTTTTT CASSFTPRGWTTGDQRGSNEKLFF
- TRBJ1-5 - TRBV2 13 TGTGCCAGCGTCGCAGGGGTTGGTCAGCCCCAGCATTTT CASVAGVGQPQHF
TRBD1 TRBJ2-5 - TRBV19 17 TGTGCCAGTAGTATAGAAGCCGGGACAGGGTTTTGGGAGACCCAGTACTTC CASSIEAGTGFWETQYF
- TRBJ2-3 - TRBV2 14 TGTGCCAGCAGTGAGCTCTACCGTCCAGATACGCAGTATTTT CASSELYRPDTQYF
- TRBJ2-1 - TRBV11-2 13 TGTGCCAGCAGCTCCTCCCCCTACAATGAGCAGTTCTTC CASSSSPYNEQFF
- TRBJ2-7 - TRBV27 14 TGTGCCAGCAGTTTAAAGGACACACTTTACGAGCAGTACTTC CASSLKDTLYEQYF
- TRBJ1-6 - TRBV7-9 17 TGTGCCAGCAGCTCCAGTTCCGGGGGGATAGGTAATTCACCCCTCCACTTT CASSSSSGGIGNSPLHF
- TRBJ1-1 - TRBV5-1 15 TGCGCCAGCAGCTCTCAGGAAAACCTGAACACTGAAGCTTTCTTT CASSSQENLNTEAFF
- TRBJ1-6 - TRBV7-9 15 TGTGCCAGCAGCTTAGCCCCCGGGGATAATTCACCCCTCCACTTT CASSLAPGDNSPLHF
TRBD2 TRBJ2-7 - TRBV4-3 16 TGCGCCAGCAGCCGACAAGTACTAGCGGGGGTCTACGAGCAGTACTTC CASSRQVLAGVYEQYF
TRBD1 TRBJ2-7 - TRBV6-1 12 TGTGCCACCACCGGACAGGTAGGCGAGCAGTACTTC CATTGQVGEQYF
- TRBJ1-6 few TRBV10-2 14 TGCGCCAGCAGTGAAGGGGCAACAGATTCACCCCTCCACTTT CASSEGATDSPLHF
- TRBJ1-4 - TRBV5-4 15 TGTGCCAGCAGCTTCCACAGGTCCCGTAATGAAAAACTGTTTTTT CASSFHRSRNEKLFF
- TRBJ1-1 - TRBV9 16 TGTGCCAGCAGCGTAGCGGCACAGGGAAGGGTGGGTGAAGCTTTCTTT CASSVAAQGRVGEAFF
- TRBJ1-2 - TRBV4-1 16 TGCGCCAGCAGCCAAGGTCTCCCCGGACAGTCATATGGCTACACCTTC CASSQGLPGQSYGYTF
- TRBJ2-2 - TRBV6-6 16 TGTGCCAGCAGTCCCCCGGGACACAAGAACACCGGGGAGCTGTTTTTT CASSPPGHKNTGELFF
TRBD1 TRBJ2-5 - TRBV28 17 TGTGCCAGCAGTCCCGATCCCGGGACAGGGGCGGAGGAGACCCAGTACTTC CASSPDPGTGAEETQYF
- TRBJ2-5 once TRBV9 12 TGTGCCAGCAGCGGTAGCAGGGAGGAGCAGTACTTC CASSGSREEQYF
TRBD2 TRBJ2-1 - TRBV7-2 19 TGTGCCAGCAGCATAGCCGGGACTAGCGGGGGGGCGGTTTTAGATGAGCAGTTCTTC CASSIAGTSGGAVLDEQFF
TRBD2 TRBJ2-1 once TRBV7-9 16 TGTGCCAGCAGCTTAGTGGTAGCGGGGGGGTACAATGAGCAGTTCTTC CASSLVVAGGYNEQFF
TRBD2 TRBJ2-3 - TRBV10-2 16 TGCGCCAGCAGTGAAGATCTAGCGGGGGATGGAGATACGCAGTATTTT CASSEDLAGDGDTQYF
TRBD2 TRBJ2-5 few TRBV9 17 TGTGCCAGCAGCGTACGGCCGTGGCGGGGGGTTGACGAGACCCAGTACTTC CASSVRPWRGVDETQYF
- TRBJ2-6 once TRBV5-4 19 TGTGCCAGCAGCTTGATAAGCTGGGCGTTCAAGACTGGGGCCAACGTCCTGACTTTC CASSLISWAFKTGANVLTF
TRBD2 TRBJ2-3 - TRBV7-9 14 TGTGCCAGCAAGGGGAGGGAACGCACAGATACGCAGTATTTT CASKGRERTDTQYF
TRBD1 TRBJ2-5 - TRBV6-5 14 TGTGCCAGCCCCCCGGGACAGGGTGGAGAGACCCAGTACTTC CASPPGQGGETQYF